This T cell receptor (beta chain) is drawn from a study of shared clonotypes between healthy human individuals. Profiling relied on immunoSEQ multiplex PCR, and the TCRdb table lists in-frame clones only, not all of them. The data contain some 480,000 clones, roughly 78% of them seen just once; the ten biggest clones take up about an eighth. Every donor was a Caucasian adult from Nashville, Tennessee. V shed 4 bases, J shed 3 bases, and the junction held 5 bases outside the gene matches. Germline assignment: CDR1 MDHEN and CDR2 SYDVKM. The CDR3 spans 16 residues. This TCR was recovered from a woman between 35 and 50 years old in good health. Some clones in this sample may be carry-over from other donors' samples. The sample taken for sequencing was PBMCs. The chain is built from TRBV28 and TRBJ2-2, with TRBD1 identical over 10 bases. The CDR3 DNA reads TGTGCCAGCAGTTACTCCGGGACAGGGGACACCGGGGAGCTGTTTTTT. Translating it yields CASSYSGTGDTGELFF.